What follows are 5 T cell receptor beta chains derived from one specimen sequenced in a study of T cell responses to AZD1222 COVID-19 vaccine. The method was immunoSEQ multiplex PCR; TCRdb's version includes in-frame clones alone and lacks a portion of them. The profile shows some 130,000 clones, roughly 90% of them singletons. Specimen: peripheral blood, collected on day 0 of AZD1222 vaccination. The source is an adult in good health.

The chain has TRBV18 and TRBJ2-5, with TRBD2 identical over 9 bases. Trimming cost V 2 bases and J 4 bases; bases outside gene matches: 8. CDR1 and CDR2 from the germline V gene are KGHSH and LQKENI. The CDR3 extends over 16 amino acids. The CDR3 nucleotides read TGTGCCAGCTCACCATTTGCGGGGGGGCCATCAGAGACCCAGTACTTC. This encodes CASSPFAGGPSETQYF. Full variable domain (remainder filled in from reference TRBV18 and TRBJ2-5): NAGVMQNPRHLVRRRGQEARLRCSPMKGHSHVYWYRQLPEEGLKFMVYLQKENIIDESGMPKERFSAEFPKEGPSILRIQQVVRGDSAAYFCASSPFAGGPSETQYFGPGTRLLVL.

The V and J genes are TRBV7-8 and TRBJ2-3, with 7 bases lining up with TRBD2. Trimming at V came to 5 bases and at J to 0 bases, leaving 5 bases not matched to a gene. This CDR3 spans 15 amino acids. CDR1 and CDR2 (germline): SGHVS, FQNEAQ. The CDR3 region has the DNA TGTGCCAGCAGCGCGACTAGCAGTAGCACAGATACGCAGTATTTT. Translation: CASSATSSSTDTQYF.

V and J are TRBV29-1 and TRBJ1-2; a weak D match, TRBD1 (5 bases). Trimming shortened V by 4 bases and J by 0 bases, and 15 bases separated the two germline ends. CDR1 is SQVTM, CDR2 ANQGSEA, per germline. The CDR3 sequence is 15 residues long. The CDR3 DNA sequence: TGCAGCGTTGGGTTTCTGGGGGATCCTAACTATGGCTACACCTTC. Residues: CSVGFLGDPNYGYTF. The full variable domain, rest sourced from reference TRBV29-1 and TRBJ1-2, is SAVISQKPSRDICQRGTSLTIQCQVDSQVTMMFWYRQQPGQSLTLIATANQGSEATYESGFVIDKFPISRPNLTFSTLTVSNMSPEDSSIYLCSVGFLGDPNYGYTFGSGTRLTVV.

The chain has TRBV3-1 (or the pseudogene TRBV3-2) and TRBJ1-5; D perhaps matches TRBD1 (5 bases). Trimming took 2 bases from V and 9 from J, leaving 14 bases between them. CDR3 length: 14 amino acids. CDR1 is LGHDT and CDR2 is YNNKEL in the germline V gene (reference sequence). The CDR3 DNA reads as TGTGCCAGCAGCCAAAGGGAGGGGTCAGGGCCCCAGCATTTT. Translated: CASSQREGSGPQHF.

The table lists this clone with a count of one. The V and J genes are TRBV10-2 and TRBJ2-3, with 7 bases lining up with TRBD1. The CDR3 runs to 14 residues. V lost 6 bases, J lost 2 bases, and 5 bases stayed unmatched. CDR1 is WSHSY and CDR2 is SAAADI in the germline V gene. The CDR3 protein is CASRQGKLTDTQYF. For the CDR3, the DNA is TGCGCCAGCAGACAGGGGAAACTCACAGATACGCAGTATTTT.